These 32 T cell receptor beta chains were all obtained from the same sample, sequenced in a study of cytomegalovirus exposure and HLA in healthy donors. Researchers ran the PCR with 60 Vbeta and 13 Jbeta primers. Repertoires were generated with immunoSEQ multiplex PCR, while TCRdb's copy carries only in-frame clones and drops some. The sample consists of around 100,000 clones, 84% of them appearing once. Sample: PBMCs. The origin of the receptors is a woman aged 18-29 years in good health and CMV-seropositive.

V and J are TRBV27 and TRBJ1-6; possible D gene TRBD1, 6 bases. CDR1 is MNHEY, CDR2 SMNVEV, per germline (reference sequence). The CDR3 covers 16 residues. V was pared by 5 bases and J by 0 bases, with 11 bases between. In DNA, the CDR3 is TGTGCCAGCAGTGGAACAGGGAGCTCCTATAATTCACCCCTCCACTTT. Its translation is CASSGTGSSYNSPLHF.

The rearrangement links TRBV15 to TRBJ2-1; the D gene is possibly TRBD2 (7 bases). The V end lost 0 bases, the J end lost 6 bases, and 24 bases lay between the germline ends. This CDR3 comprises 19 residues. Looked up from germline, CDR1 is LNHNV and CDR2 is YYDKDF (reference sequence). CDR3 residues: CATSRERGGRGRGSNEQFF. The CDR3 DNA sequence: TGTGCCACCAGCAGAGAGAGGGGGGGCAGGGGCCGAGGGAGCAATGAGCAGTTCTTC. Together with reference TRBV15 and TRBJ2-1, the CDR3 gives the full variable domain: DAMVIQNPRYQVTQFGKPVTLSCSQTLNHNVMYWYQQKSSQAPKLLFHYYDKDFNNEADTPDNFQSRRPNTSFCFLDIRSPGLGDTAMYLCATSRERGGRGRGSNEQFFGPGTRLTVL.

The chain has TRBV28 and TRBJ1-5; 7 positions match TRBD1. The germline V gene encodes CDR1 MDHEN and CDR2 SYDVKM. V was pared by 2 bases and J by 2 bases, with 6 bases of the junction left unmatched. The CDR3 has 16 amino acids. The CDR3 spells CASSLIRQGGNQPQHF. The CDR3 region has the DNA TGTGCCAGCAGTTTAATACGACAGGGAGGCAATCAGCCCCAGCATTTT.

The chain combines TRBV15 with TRBJ2-7, with 10 bases identical to TRBD1. V gave up 2 bases and J gave up 4 bases; unmatched junction bases: 8. The CDR3 has 16 residues. From germline, CDR1 is LNHNV and CDR2 YYDKDF (reference sequence). CDR3 sequence: CATSRFGTGATYEQYF. CDR3 sequence (DNA): TGTGCCACCAGCAGATTCGGGACAGGGGCCACGTACGAGCAGTACTTC.

The CDR3 loop reads CASSPPGQGALETQYF. In nucleotides, the CDR3 is TGTGCCAGCTCACCACCTGGGCAGGGGGCCCTAGAGACCCAGTACTTC. This sequence joins TRBV18 and TRBJ2-5; 8 bases align to TRBD1. Trimming removed 0 bases from V and 4 bases from J; junction bases left unmatched: 7. This CDR3 has 16 amino acids. From germline, CDR1 is KGHSH and CDR2 LQKENI.

This chain uses TRBV2 with TRBJ2-1; 8 bases match TRBD2. Losses at the gene ends were 2 bases for V and 9 bases for J; bases not matched to a gene: 15. The CDR3 sequence is 17 residues long. Germline lookup yields CDR1 SNHLY and CDR2 FYNNEI. CDR3 DNA: TGTGCCAGCAGTGAAATTCCTGCGGGGGGAGGGGATTCTGAGCAGTTCTTC. Amino acids: CASSEIPAGGGDSEQFF.

A single count supports this clone. The chain recombines TRBV19 with TRBJ1-5; possibly TRBD1 for D (6 bases). CDR1 is LNHDA and CDR2 is SQIVND in the germline V gene (reference sequence). The germline V and J ends were trimmed by 7 bases and 7 bases, with 14 bases remaining between them. The CDR3 totals 13 residues. This CDR3 reads CASTEWGPQPQHF. CDR3 nucleotide sequence: TGTGCCAGTACCGAATGGGGGCCCCAGCCCCAGCATTTT.

This chain connects TRBV5-6 to TRBJ1-5; 9 bases are a match to TRBD1. J lost 7 bases, V lost 4 bases, and 12 bases had no gene match. The CDR3 runs to 16 residues. CDR1 is SGHDT and CDR2 is YYEEEE in the germline V gene. The CDR3 DNA reads as TGTGCCAGCAGCCGCCGAGGGACAGGGTACGGGCAGCCCCAGCATTTT. Translated, it gives CASSRRGTGYGQPQHF.

This chain joins TRBV5-1 and TRBJ2-1; 8 bases line up with TRBD1. Germline CDR1 SGHRS, CDR2 YFSETQ. The CDR3 consists of 16 residues. Trimming took 3 bases from V and 0 from J; bases not matched to a gene: 5. CDR3 sequence (DNA): TGCGCCAGCAGCTCCACCGGACAGGGCTCCTACAATGAGCAGTTCTTC. Its translation is CASSSTGQGSYNEQFF. The full variable domain, in which reference TRBV5-1 and TRBJ2-1 provide the parts outside the CDR3, is KAGVTQTPRYLIKTRGQQVTLSCSPISGHRSVSWYQQTPGQGLQFLFEYFSETQRNKGNFPGRFSGRQFSNSRSEMNVSTLELGDSALYLCASSSTGQGSYNEQFFGPGTRLTVL.

The V and J genes are TRBV19 and TRBJ2-5; D is unclear. This CDR3 contains 12 residues. V was pared by 4 bases and J by 5 bases, with 8 bases between. Germline CDR1 is LNHDA and CDR2 is SQIVND (reference sequence). CDR3 nucleotide sequence: TGTGCCAGTAGTACTCAAGCTGAGACCCAGTACTTC. Translating gives CASSTQAETQYF.

The chain has TRBV25-1 and TRBJ2-1; 12 nucleotides line up with TRBD2. V gave up 6 bases and J gave up 8 bases; unmatched junction bases: 5. CDR1 and CDR2 (germline): MGHDK, SYGVNS. This CDR3 region has 14 residues. The CDR3: CASSRLAGDHEQFF. In DNA form, the CDR3 reads TGTGCCAGCAGCCGACTAGCGGGAGACCATGAGCAGTTCTTC.

V usage is TRBV2 and J usage is TRBJ2-5, with D possibly matching TRBD2 (6 bases). The V end was cut by 6 bases, the J end by 4 bases, with 15 bases between. Germline V lookup: CDR1 SNHLY, CDR2 FYNNEI. This CDR3 is built from 14 residues. CDR3 region: CASSATSLVETQYF. In nucleotides, the CDR3 is TGTGCCAGCAGCGCGACTAGTCTGGTAGAGACCCAGTACTTC. Combining the CDR3 with reference TRBV2 and TRBJ2-5 gives the whole variable domain EPEVTQTPSHQVTQMGQEVILRCVPISNHLYFYWYRQILGQKVEFLVSFYNNEISEKSEIFDDQFSVERPDGSNFTLKIRSTKLEDSAMYFCASSATSLVETQYFGPGTRLLVL.

The rearrangement uses TRBV27 and TRBJ2-7; 7 bases map to TRBD1. The CDR3 runs to 13 residues. The germline CDR1 and CDR2 sequences are MNHEY and SMNVEV (reference sequence). V dropped 7 bases and J dropped 7; count of bases not matched to a gene: 10. The DNA for the CDR3 is TGTGCCAGCACTCCCGCAGGGGGAAATGAGCAGTACTTC. It codes for CASTPAGGNEQYF.

The rearrangement links TRBV29-1 to TRBJ2-1; tentatively, D is TRBD1 (6 bases). The CDR3 length is 11 residues. Germline CDR1 reads SQVTM; CDR2 reads ANQGSEA. Trimming removed 7 bases from V and 10 bases from J, with 14 bases in between. CDR3 region: CSAGTGTEQFF. Here the CDR3 DNA reads TGCAGCGCGGGGACCGGGACAGAGCAGTTCTTC.

The chain carries TRBV5-1 and TRBJ1-1; D is unresolved. Per the germline V gene, CDR1 is SGHRS and CDR2 is YFSETQ. V lost 4 bases to trimming and J lost 0 bases, with 13 bases between them. This CDR3 comprises 15 residues. CDR3 DNA sequence: TGCGCCAGCAGCCAATGGGCCGGAATGAACACTGAAGCTTTCTTT. This gives the protein CASSQWAGMNTEAFF.

This clone is judged medium-sized. The chain is built from TRBV6-5 and TRBJ2-7; the D is unclear. V lost 0 bases, J lost 2 bases, and 8 bases lay in between. Germline V gene sequence: CDR1 MNHEY, CDR2 SVGAGI. The CDR3 has 14 residues. In DNA form, the CDR3 reads TGTGCCAGCAGTTACTCGGCAGAAGCCTACGAGCAGTACTTC. As protein: CASSYSAEAYEQYF.

The genes are TRBV7-6 and TRBJ2-5; D is possibly TRBD2 (7 bases). V lost 5 bases and J 4 bases, leaving 26 bases between the germline ends. The germline CDR1 and CDR2 sequences are SGHVS and FNYEAQ. CDR3 length equals 18 residues. Here the CDR3 reads CASSPGYGLAGAGETQYF. CDR3 nucleotide sequence: TGTGCCAGCAGCCCAGGGTACGGACTTGCGGGGGCCGGAGAGACCCAGTACTTC.

CDR3: CASSPGTARLGTIYF. CDR3 DNA sequence: TGCGCCAGCAGCCCAGGGACAGCGCGGCTGGGCACCATATATTTT. The chain is built from TRBV5-1 and TRBJ1-3; 7 bases are shared with TRBD1. The CDR3 covers 15 residues. The V and J ends lost 4 bases and 9 bases, in that order; junction bases with no gene match: 13. CDR1 is SGHRS and CDR2 is YFSETQ in the germline V gene.

J is TRBJ2-7 and V is TRBV6-6; TRBD2 matches at 9 bases. CDR1 is MNHNY, CDR2 SVGAGI, per germline (reference sequence). The CDR3 sequence is 16 residues long. V lost 2 bases and J lost 3; bases outside the gene matches: 8. The chain's CDR3 is CASSYRAGGSNYEQYF. The CDR3 region has the DNA TGTGCCAGCAGTTACCGAGCGGGAGGTTCCAACTACGAGCAGTACTTC.

The chain couples TRBV6-1 to TRBJ1-6; D is uncertain. The CDR3 covers 15 residues. CDR1 and CDR2 (germline): MNHNS, SASEGT. Trimming removed 2 bases from V and 7 bases from J, with 12 bases in between. CDR3 in amino acids: CASSESLGWNSPLHF. Written as DNA, the CDR3 is TGTGCCAGCAGTGAATCCCTCGGGTGGAATTCACCCCTCCACTTT.

This clone was counted a few times. The V and J genes are TRBV2 and TRBJ1-1, with unresolved D. CDR3 length equals 13 residues. V lost 6 bases and J lost 0, with 8 bases in between. Germline-derived CDR1 and CDR2 are SNHLY and FYNNEI. The CDR3 loop is CASSGLMNTEAFF. In DNA, the CDR3 is TGTGCCAGCAGCGGACTGATGAACACTGAAGCTTTCTTT.

The genes are TRBV5-1 and TRBJ2-3, with 14 bases lining up with TRBD2. Germline V CDR1 and CDR2: SGHRS, YFSETQ. Unmatched junction bases numbered 14, after V lost 4 bases and J lost 4 bases. This CDR3 comprises 19 residues. The DNA of the CDR3 is TGCGCCAGCAGCGCAGAGACTAGCGGGGGGGTTCGGTTTTCAGATACGCAGTATTTT. This encodes CASSAETSGGVRFSDTQYF.

The rearrangement links TRBV4-1 to TRBJ1-5, with D tentatively TRBD1 (5 bases). V was pared by 3 bases and J by 6 bases, with 15 bases between. The CDR3 has 15 residues. Per germline, CDR1 MGHRA and CDR2 YSYEKL. The CDR3: CASSQFGASRQPQHF. CDR3 DNA: TGCGCCAGCAGCCAGTTTGGGGCATCTCGTCAGCCCCAGCATTTT.

V gene TRBV27 combines with J gene TRBJ2-7; TRBD2 agrees at 7 bases. Germline lookup yields CDR1 MNHEY and CDR2 SMNVEV (reference sequence). The junction had 3 bases not matched to a gene; V was cut back by 3 bases and J by 10 bases. CDR3 size: 11 residues. CDR3 sequence (DNA): TGTGCCAGCAGTTTGGGGGGGGTTCAGTACTTC. Residues: CASSLGGVQYF.

This CDR3 is CASSLVTGGYNEQFF. The CDR3 nucleotides read TGTGCCAGCAGCTTAGTAACAGGGGGCTACAATGAGCAGTTCTTC. V gene TRBV7-6 combines with J gene TRBJ2-1, with 8 positions matching TRBD1. J was trimmed by 3 bases and V by 1 base; bases with no gene match: 2. The CDR3 has 15 residues. Germline loops: CDR1 SGHVS, CDR2 FNYEAQ.

The chain uses TRBV16 and TRBJ2-5; D remains unclear. Germline V gene lookup returns CDR1 KGHSY and CDR2 FQNENV. V was trimmed by 4 bases and J by 2 bases, leaving 14 bases between them. The CDR3 extends over 15 amino acids. The CDR3 DNA is TGTGCCAGCAGCCCCCAGTTGGGCACTCAAGAGACCCAGTACTTC. Protein product: CASSPQLGTQETQYF.

The gene calls are TRBV28 and TRBJ2-7, with 9 bases fitting TRBD1. V lost 4 bases and J lost 3; bases outside the gene matches: 13. This CDR3 has 17 residues. Germline V gene sequence: CDR1 MDHEN, CDR2 SYDVKM. This CDR3 is CASSSDRGTGKHYEQYF. The CDR3 nucleotides read TGTGCCAGCAGTTCGGATAGGGGGACAGGGAAACACTACGAGCAGTACTTC.

The chain recombines TRBV7-2 with TRBJ2-7, with D possibly TRBD2 on 6 matching bases. The germline V gene encodes CDR1 SGHTA and CDR2 FQGNSA. V lost 2 bases and J lost 4, with 9 bases in between. The CDR3 totals 13 residues. The CDR3 nucleotides are TGTGCCAGCAGCTTATTTCGGGGGTACGAGCAGTACTTC. Its translation: CASSLFRGYEQYF.

The genes are TRBV29-1 and TRBJ2-5; tentatively, D is TRBD1 (5 bases). The ends were cut back, 6 bases at V and 3 bases at J, with 14 bases in the middle. The CDR3 consists of 13 residues. From germline, CDR1 is SQVTM and CDR2 ANQGSEA. CDR3 amino acids: CSVDGAPKETQYF. The DNA of the CDR3 is TGCAGCGTGGATGGGGCTCCGAAAGAGACCCAGTACTTC.

J is TRBJ2-7 and V is TRBV9; 7 bases are shared with TRBD1. The junction had 6 bases not matched to a gene; V was cut back by 3 bases and J by 3 bases. Germline assignment: CDR1 SGDLS and CDR2 YYNGEE. The CDR3 consists of 14 residues. DNA for the CDR3: TGTGCCAGCAGCGGCTCACAGGGGAGCTACGAGCAGTACTTC. It encodes CASSGSQGSYEQYF.

This clone appeared once. V is TRBV5-6 and J is TRBJ1-3; D gene uncertain. Per germline, CDR1 SGHDT and CDR2 YYEEEE. Trimming shortened V by 6 bases and J by 1 base, and 11 bases separated the two germline ends. This CDR3 contains 14 residues. The CDR3 bases are TGTGCCAGCACCCCGAGGTGGTCTGGAAACACCATATATTTT. Protein sequence: CASTPRWSGNTIYF.

The chain uses TRBV19 and TRBJ1-4; D not resolved. Germline values: CDR1 LNHDA, CDR2 SQIVND (reference sequence). The CDR3 extends over 13 amino acids. V dropped 7 bases and J dropped 6 bases, with 12 bases sitting between them. CDR3 sequence: CASKGGYYEKLFF. The CDR3 region has the DNA TGTGCCAGTAAAGGAGGGTATTATGAAAAACTGTTTTTT.